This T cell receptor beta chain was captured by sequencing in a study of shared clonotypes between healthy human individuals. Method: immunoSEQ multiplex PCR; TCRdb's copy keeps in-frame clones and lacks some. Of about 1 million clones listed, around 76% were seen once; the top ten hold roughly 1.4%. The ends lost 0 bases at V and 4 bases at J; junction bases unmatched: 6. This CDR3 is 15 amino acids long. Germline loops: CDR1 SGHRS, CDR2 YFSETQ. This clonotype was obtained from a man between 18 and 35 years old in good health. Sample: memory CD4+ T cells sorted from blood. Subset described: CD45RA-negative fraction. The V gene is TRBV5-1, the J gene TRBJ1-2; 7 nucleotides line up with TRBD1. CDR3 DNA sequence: TGCGCCAGCAGCTTGGATGGACAGGTGGGCTATGGCTACACCTTC. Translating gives CASSLDGQVGYGYTF. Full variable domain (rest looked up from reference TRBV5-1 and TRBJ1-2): KAGVTQTPRYLIKTRGQQVTLSCSPISGHRSVSWYQQTPGQGLQFLFEYFSETQRNKGNFPGRFSGRQFSNSRSEMNVSTLELGDSALYLCASSLDGQVGYGYTFGSGTRLTVV.